These 23 T cell receptor beta chains share one sample of origin, sequenced in a study of radiotherapy plus CTLA-4 blockade in lung cancer. Profiled with immunoSEQ multiplex PCR; TCRdb holds only in-frame clones, not every one. This sample has 55,000 to 65,000 clones, with around 69% found just once. The material sequenced was peripheral blood, taken from a patient treated with radiotherapy plus ipilimumab. The receptors originated from a human donor with non-small cell lung cancer who had a complete response to radiotherapy plus ipilimumab.

This rearrangement joins TRBV11-2 to TRBJ2-7, with D unresolved. The CDR3 runs to 15 residues. Trimming took 1 base from V and 3 from J, leaving 13 bases between them. Per the germline V gene, CDR1 is SGHAT and CDR2 is FQNNGV. The DNA of the CDR3 is TGTGCCAGCAGCTTAGCGGCCAGGAACCTCTACGAGCAGTACTTC. This gives the protein CASSLAARNLYEQYF.

In DNA, the CDR3 is TGTGCCAGCTCACCGAGTTCCCCGGTCGTAGTAGATACGCAGTATTTT. It specifies CASSPSSPVVVDTQYF. V is TRBV18 and J is TRBJ2-3; D ambiguous. The CDR3 is 16 amino acids. The ends were cut back, 3 bases at V and 5 bases at J, with 18 bases in the middle. Germline CDR1 KGHSH, CDR2 LQKENI.

The chain is built from TRBV19 and TRBJ2-3; 9 positions match TRBD2. Per the germline V gene, CDR1 is LNHDA and CDR2 is SQIVND (reference sequence). V was clipped by 9 bases and J by 5 bases; unmatched bases: 9. This CDR3 region has 14 residues. The CDR3 region is CASRGGEMGDTQYF. CDR3 in DNA: TGTGCCAGCCGCGGGGGGGAGATGGGAGATACGCAGTATTTT.

This clone was seen a few times. The V and J genes are TRBV10-3 and TRBJ1-4; D gene uncertain. Germline V gives CDR1 ENHRY, CDR2 SYGVKD. This CDR3 is 13 amino acids long. V gave up 2 bases and J gave up 7 bases, with 8 bases separating them. The CDR3 DNA reads as TGTGCCATCAGTGAGGTGCTTAGTGAAAAACTGTTTTTT. It translates to CAISEVLSEKLFF.

The V and J genes are TRBV10-3 and TRBJ2-1; tentatively, D is TRBD1 (6 bases). CDR1 and CDR2 from the germline V gene are ENHRY and SYGVKD. The CDR3 is 14 residues long. V was cut by 3 bases and J by 4 bases, with 10 bases left in between. The CDR3 nucleotides are TGTGCCATCAGTGAAATCGACAGGTACAATGAGCAGTTCTTC. Encoded protein: CAISEIDRYNEQFF.

This chain connects TRBV7-8 to TRBJ1-6, with TRBD1 identical over 8 bases. The CDR3 is 14 residues long. Germline V gene data show CDR1 as SGHVS and CDR2 as FQNEAQ. V lost 4 bases and J lost 10; bases outside the gene matches: 6. CDR3 DNA sequence: TGTGCCAGCAGCTATGGACAGGGAAACTCACCCCTCCACTTT. Translating it yields CASSYGQGNSPLHF.

The chain employs TRBV14 and TRBJ1-5; unclear D gene. CDR3 length equals 13 residues. V lost 4 bases, J lost 7 bases, and 11 bases lay in between. Germline CDR1 and CDR2: SGHDN and FVKESK. The CDR3 coding sequence is TGTGCCAGCAGCCTTGAACAGAACCAGCCCCAGCATTTT. Protein sequence: CASSLEQNQPQHF.

The chain carries TRBV7-3 and TRBJ2-3; D is perhaps TRBD1 (7 bases). Germline V gives CDR1 SGHTA, CDR2 FQGTGA. The V gene lost 2 bases and the J gene lost 4 bases, with 10 bases spanning the gap. The CDR3 has 14 residues. CDR3 sequence: CASSLSRGADTQYF. The CDR3 nucleotides read TGTGCCAGCAGCTTATCCAGGGGGGCAGATACGCAGTATTTT. Based on the CDR3 plus reference TRBV7-3 and TRBJ2-3, the full variable domain is GAGVSQTPSNKVTEKGKYVELRCDPISGHTALYWYRQSLGQGPEFLIYFQGTGAADDSGLPNDRFFAVRPEGSVSTLKIQRTERGDSAVYLCASSLSRGADTQYFGPGTRLTVL.

The chain couples TRBV18 to TRBJ2-3; TRBD1 is a possible D gene (6 bases). Germline V CDR1 and CDR2: KGHSH, LQKENI. With 6 bases removed from V and 0 bases from J, the gap between germline ends came to 13 bases. The CDR3 totals 15 residues. The CDR3 here is CASSPGTLSTDTQYF. The CDR3 nucleotides are TGTGCCAGCTCTCCCGGGACACTGAGCACAGATACGCAGTATTTT.

This clone has a single count. The chain links TRBV19 to TRBJ2-1; the D gene is possibly TRBD2 (5 bases). This CDR3 is 15 amino acids long. Germline V gene data show CDR1 as LNHDA and CDR2 as SQIVND (reference sequence). Trimming took 1 base from V and 8 from J, leaving 15 bases between them. CDR3 sequence (DNA): TGTGCCAGTAGTATAGTTGCGGGCTCCTTTCATGAGCAGTTCTTC. Its protein product is CASSIVAGSFHEQFF.

The chain is built from TRBV6-1 and TRBJ2-2; a possible D gene is TRBD1 (5 bases). The CDR3 is made up of 15 amino acids. Trimming pared 6 bases from V and 0 bases from J, leaving 11 bases between. Per the germline V gene, CDR1 is MNHNS and CDR2 is SASEGT. CDR3 DNA sequence: TGTGCCAGCAGGGTCAGGGAAACGAACACCGGGGAGCTGTTTTTT. This translates into CASRVRETNTGELFF.

CDR3 residues: CASSPQSNEQFF. CDR3 sequence (DNA): TGTGCCAGCTCACCACAGAGCAATGAGCAGTTCTTC. The rearrangement joins TRBV18 to TRBJ2-1, with D unclear. Germline lookup yields CDR1 KGHSH and CDR2 LQKENI. Trimming left V 1 base short and J 6 bases short, with 4 bases between. The CDR3 sequence is 12 residues long.

This clone was detected a few times. The V call is TRBV19, the J call TRBJ1-4; D perhaps matches TRBD1 (5 bases). V lost 3 bases and J 3 bases, leaving 14 bases between the germline ends. CDR3 length equals 16 residues. Germline V gene data show CDR1 as LNHDA and CDR2 as SQIVND (reference sequence). The CDR3 DNA follows: TGTGCCAGTAGTATTGACAGTTACACGTCTAATGAAAAACTGTTTTTT. This gives the protein CASSIDSYTSNEKLFF.

The rearrangement links TRBV5-6 to TRBJ2-5, with no clear D. The assigned J gene may be wrong: the sequence end matches TRBJ2-7 better. CDR3 size: 13 residues. Germline V gene data show CDR1 as SGHDT and CDR2 as YYEEEE. CDR3 residues: CASSLSFAYEQYF. DNA for the CDR3: TGTGCCAGCAGCTTGAGCTTCGCCTACGAGCAGTACTTC.

The sample holds a few counts of this clone. V gene TRBV10-3 combines with J gene TRBJ1-3; D is perhaps TRBD1 (5 bases). CDR3 length: 15 amino acids. Germline assignment: CDR1 ENHRY and CDR2 SYGVKD. Deletions cut 3 bases from V and 0 bases from J, with 9 bases between. The CDR3 protein is CAISDTGGSGNTIYF. In DNA form, the CDR3 reads TGTGCCATCAGTGATACCGGGGGCTCTGGAAACACCATATATTTT.

The genes are TRBV27 and TRBJ2-5; TRBD2 is a possible D gene (6 bases). Trimming removed 6 bases from V and 10 bases from J, with 21 bases in between. The germline V gene has CDR1 MNHEY and CDR2 SMNVEV (reference sequence). The CDR3 sequence is 14 residues long. CDR3: CASRAVGAGRNQYF. The CDR3 DNA reads as TGTGCCAGCAGGGCAGTAGGAGCGGGCCGTAACCAGTACTTC.

This clone was seen many times. This chain joins TRBV6-6 and TRBJ2-7; a weak D match, TRBD1 (7 bases). This CDR3 spans 14 amino acids. V lost 7 bases and J lost 0, with 13 bases in between. Germline lookup yields CDR1 MNHNY and CDR2 SVGAGI (reference sequence). CDR3: CASNPQGGSYEQYF. The CDR3 DNA follows: TGTGCCAGCAACCCCCAGGGGGGCTCCTACGAGCAGTACTTC.

This chain joins TRBV4-1 and TRBJ1-1; D unresolved. Trimming stripped 9 bases from V and 1 base from J, with 12 bases between. The CDR3 runs to 13 residues. Germline values: CDR1 MGHRA, CDR2 YSYEKL. The CDR3 nucleotides read TGCGCCAGTAGTACGCAGGCGAACACTGAAGCTTTCTTT. The encoded protein is CASSTQANTEAFF.

For this clone: Additional DNA sequences in this sample encode the identical CDR3. This sequence joins TRBV7-2 and TRBJ1-5; TRBD1 matches 10 bases. The V segment lost 5 bases and the J segment 4 bases; nucleotides outside the gene matches: 2. This CDR3 is built from 14 residues. Germline V gene data show CDR1 as SGHTA and CDR2 as FQGNSA. The CDR3 region is CASSPDRGNQPQHF. The CDR3 region has the DNA TGTGCCAGCAGCCCGGACAGGGGGAATCAGCCCCAGCATTTT.

This sequence joins TRBV6-5 and TRBJ1-3, with a weak D call TRBD1 (6 bases). Germline V gene lookup returns CDR1 MNHEY and CDR2 SVGAGI. V lost 8 bases and J 4 bases, leaving 12 bases between the germline ends. CDR3 length equals 13 residues. The CDR3, as DNA: TGTGCCAGCTGGGGGGGGCTCGGAAACACCATATATTTT. Protein sequence: CASWGGLGNTIYF.

This CDR3 is CAIGATRMNTEAFF. The CDR3 DNA reads TGTGCCATTGGGGCGACACGTATGAACACTGAAGCTTTCTTT. The chain carries TRBV28 and TRBJ1-1; D is possibly TRBD1 (5 bases). The CDR3 spans 14 residues. Trimming took off 10 bases at V and 0 bases at J, with 15 bases between the two ends. The germline V gene has CDR1 MDHEN and CDR2 SYDVKM.

V gene TRBV6-1 combines with J gene TRBJ2-1; 10 nucleotides match TRBD2. With 8 bases clipped from V and 6 bases from J, the junction kept 7 bases outside the gene matches. Germline CDR1 reads MNHNS; CDR2 reads SASEGT. This CDR3 is built from 14 residues. CDR3 nucleotides: TGTGCCAGCCGAAAAAGCGGGAGGGGCAATGAGCAGTTCTTC. Amino acid sequence: CASRKSGRGNEQFF.

This clone was counted between two and nine times. This chain connects TRBV9 to TRBJ2-3; TRBD2 matches 7 bases. The CDR3 has 15 residues. J was trimmed by 3 bases and V by 0 bases; bases with no gene match: 4. In germline, CDR1 is SGDLS, CDR2 YYNGEE. The CDR3 DNA sequence: TGTGCCAGCAGCGTAGGGCAGGGAGGGACAGATACGCAGTATTTT. This encodes CASSVGQGGTDTQYF.